This TCR beta chain was sequenced for a study of blood T cell repertoires in COVID-19. TCRdb's table, derived via immunoSEQ multiplex PCR, lists solely in-frame clones and lacks some. The top ten hold under 5% of the sample, which has about 260,000 clones, under 90% seen once. CDR1 SGHTA and CDR2 FQGTGA come from the germline V gene. The CDR3 is 11 residues long. Trimming stripped 5 bases from V and 5 bases from J, with 6 bases between. Sequenced: peripheral blood. The receptor's source is a man aged 55 to 69 with acute or convalescent COVID-19. The chain is built from TRBV7-3 and TRBJ2-5; a weak D match, TRBD1 (5 bases). DNA for the CDR3: TGTGCCAGCAGCGCAGGGGAGACCCAGTACTTC. As protein: CASSAGETQYF.